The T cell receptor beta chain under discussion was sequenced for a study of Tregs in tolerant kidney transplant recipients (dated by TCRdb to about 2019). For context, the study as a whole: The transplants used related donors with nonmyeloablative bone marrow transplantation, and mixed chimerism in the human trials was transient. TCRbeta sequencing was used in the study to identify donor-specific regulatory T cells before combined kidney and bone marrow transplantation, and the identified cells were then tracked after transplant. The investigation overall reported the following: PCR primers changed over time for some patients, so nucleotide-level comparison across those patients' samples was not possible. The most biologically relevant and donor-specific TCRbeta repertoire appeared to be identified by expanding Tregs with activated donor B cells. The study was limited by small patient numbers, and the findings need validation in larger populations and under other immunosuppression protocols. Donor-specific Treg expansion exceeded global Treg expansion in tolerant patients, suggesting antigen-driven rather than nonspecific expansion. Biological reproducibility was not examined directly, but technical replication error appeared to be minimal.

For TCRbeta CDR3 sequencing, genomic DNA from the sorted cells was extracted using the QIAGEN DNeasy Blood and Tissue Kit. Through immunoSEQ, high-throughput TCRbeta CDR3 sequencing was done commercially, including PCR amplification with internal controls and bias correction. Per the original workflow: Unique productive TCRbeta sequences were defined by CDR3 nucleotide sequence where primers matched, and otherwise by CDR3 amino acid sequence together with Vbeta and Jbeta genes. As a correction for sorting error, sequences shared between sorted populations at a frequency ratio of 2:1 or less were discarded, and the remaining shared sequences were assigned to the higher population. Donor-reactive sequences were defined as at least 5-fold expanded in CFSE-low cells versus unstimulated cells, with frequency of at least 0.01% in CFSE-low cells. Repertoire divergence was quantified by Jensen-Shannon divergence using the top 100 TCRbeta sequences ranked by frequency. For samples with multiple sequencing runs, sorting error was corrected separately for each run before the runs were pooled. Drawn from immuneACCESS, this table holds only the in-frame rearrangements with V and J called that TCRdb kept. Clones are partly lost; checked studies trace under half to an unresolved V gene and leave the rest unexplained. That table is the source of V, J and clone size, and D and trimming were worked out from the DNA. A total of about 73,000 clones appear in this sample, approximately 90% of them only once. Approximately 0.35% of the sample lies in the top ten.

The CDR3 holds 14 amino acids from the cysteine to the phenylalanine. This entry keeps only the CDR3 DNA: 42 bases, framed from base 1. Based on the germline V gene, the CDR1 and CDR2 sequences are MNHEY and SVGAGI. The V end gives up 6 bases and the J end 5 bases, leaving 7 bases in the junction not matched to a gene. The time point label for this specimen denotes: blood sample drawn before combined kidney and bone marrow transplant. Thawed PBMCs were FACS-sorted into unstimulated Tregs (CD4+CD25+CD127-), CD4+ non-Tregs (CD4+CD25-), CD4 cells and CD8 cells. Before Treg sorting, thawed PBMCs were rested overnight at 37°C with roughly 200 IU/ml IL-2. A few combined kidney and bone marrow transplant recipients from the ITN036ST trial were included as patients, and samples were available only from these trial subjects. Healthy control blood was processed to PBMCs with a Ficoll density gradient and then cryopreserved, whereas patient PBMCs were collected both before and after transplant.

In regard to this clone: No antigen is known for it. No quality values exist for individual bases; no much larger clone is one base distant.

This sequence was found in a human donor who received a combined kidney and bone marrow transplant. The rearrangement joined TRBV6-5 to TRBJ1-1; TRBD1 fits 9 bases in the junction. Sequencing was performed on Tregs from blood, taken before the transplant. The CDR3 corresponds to CASSPTGGRTEAFF. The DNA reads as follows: TGTGCCAGCAGCCCCACAGGGGGCAGAACTGAAGCTTTCTTT.